This T cell receptor beta chain was obtained from a study of T cell clonality in common variable immunodeficiency. Study-wide results and limits: Fewer TCRbeta clones were shared among CVID subjects than controls. TCRbeta clonality was increased in CVID versus healthy controls. Reportedly, TCR beta sequences from common variable immunodeficiency showed fewer deletions and N-nucleotide insertions.

This clone was found many times. Its target is not known. From the germline J gene comes the end of the CDR3, since the read stops 3 residues before it. Of CVID subjects, approximately 15 were female and 29 male, mean age roughly 40. Each donor provided roughly 5 to 8 ml of heparinized whole blood. The germline V gene has CDR1 SGHDN and CDR2 FVKESK. Trimming took 0 bases from V and 3 from J; bases not matched to a gene: 10. The CDR3 totals 19 residues. Profiled with immunoSEQ multiplex PCR; TCRdb holds only in-frame clones, not every one. The sample has 28,000 or so clones, none seen only once. The chain couples TRBV14 to TRBJ2-2; TRBD1 aligns across 10 bases. The sequenced sample consisted of peripheral blood mononuclear cells. The TCR comes from a human donor with common variable immunodeficiency. The sequenced CDR3 bases are TGTGCCAGCAGCCAAGATTGGGACAGGGGATATTCGGACACCGGGGAG. Its protein is CASSQDWDRGYSDTGE. The full CDR3 protein reads CASSQDWDRGYSDTGELFF.